This record concerns one T cell receptor (beta chain) sequence. Its antigen is not known. The data were taken from a study of cytomegalovirus exposure and HLA in healthy donors. Germline CDR1 reads SGHDT; CDR2 reads YYEEEE. This CDR3 comprises 16 residues. With 1 base removed from V and 9 bases from J, the gap between germline ends came to 20 bases. The study's findings and limits: Later, an analysis showed that TCR beta chains associated with HLA were more clonally expanded than others that were equally common. Cytomegalovirus association was listed for around 180 TCR beta chains.

The PCR contained 60 Vbeta and 13 Jbeta primers. TCRdb keeps only in-frame clones here, not all; method: immunoSEQ multiplex PCR. The sample carries around 150,000 clones, about 72% recorded once. The TCR originated in a man in his sixties in good health and CMV-seronegative. The sample comprised PBMCs. The chain carries TRBV5-6 and TRBJ2-4; TRBD2 might be the D (6 bases). The CDR3 loop reads CASSLTGGGQRGIQYF. The CDR3 bases are TGTGCCAGCAGCTTGACCGGGGGTGGACAAAGAGGCATTCAGTACTTC.